These T cell receptor beta chains were read from a single sample in a study of blood T cell repertoires in COVID-19. Some clones are missing from TCRdb's copy, which holds only in-frame ones; the method was immunoSEQ multiplex PCR. This repertoire shows 130,000 or so clones, about 77% found once; its top ten account for around a fifth. The sequenced material came from peripheral blood. Source of these receptors: an elderly man with acute or convalescent COVID-19. The conserved cysteine and the conserved F or W are not part of the CDR3 here.

J | V | CDR3
TRBJ2-1 | TRBV18 | ASSLQTGGGASGEQF
TRBJ1-6 | TRBV6-5 | ASSYSGTSYNSPLH
TRBJ1-2 | TRBV5-5 | ASSLTRRDNIRYGYT
TRBJ2-2 | TRBV7-8 | ASSFREGHKNTGELF
TRBJ1-5 | TRBV2 | ASSLLGQGAGQPQH
TRBJ1-2 | TRBV7-8 | ASSLFGLTGTNYGYT
TRBJ2-7 | TRBV7-9 | ASSLETSRGYEQY
TRBJ1-3 | TRBV7-9 | ASSGGGTGRPGNTIY
TRBJ2-1 | TRBV7-2 | ASSLAGTGVDEQF
TRBJ1-2 | TRBV12-3/TRBV12-4 | ASSPGGRGYT
TRBJ1-6 | TRBV2 | ASRADGNNSPLH
TRBJ2-2 | TRBV11-2 | ASRAPGANTGELF
TRBJ2-1 | TRBV20-1 | SASSGGGAVNEQF
TRBJ2-7 | TRBV28 | ASSLNRRPYEQY
TRBJ2-1 | TRBV4-3 | ASSQGQGTYNEQF
TRBJ2-2 | TRBV19 | ASSRRPGNTGELF
TRBJ1-4 | TRBV29-1 | SGQGHEKLF
TRBJ2-3 | TRBV30 | AWSRGRHTDTQY
TRBJ1-6 | TRBV7-2 | VSSLDRRALH
TRBJ2-3 | TRBV9 | ASSPQYGGAQY
TRBJ2-7 | TRBV5-1 | ASSYSPTGTSSYEQY
TRBJ2-7 | TRBV5-4 | ASSWNRGEQY
TRBJ2-7 | TRBV7-9 | ASSSQGASEQY
TRBJ2-7 | TRBV15 | ATSRDYGSADPYEQY
TRBJ1-2 | TRBV5-4 | ASSLEGRGQYYGYT
TRBJ2-1 | TRBV6-1 | ASSEGGGAYEQF
TRBJ1-2 | TRBV5-6 | ASSLVRGGGYGYT
TRBJ2-5 | TRBV3-1/TRBV3-2 | ASSQRGREQETQY
TRBJ2-7 | TRBV10-3 | AISVGTGAAYEQY
TRBJ2-2 | TRBV2 | ASTAGPAGFTGELF
TRBJ2-3 | TRBV5-1 | ASSLLQLTDTQY
TRBJ1-3 | TRBV19 | ASFSRAGNTIY
TRBJ2-5 | TRBV11-2 | ASSSRRGDQETQY
TRBJ2-7 | TRBV6-5 | ASSSRDFRSYEQY
TRBJ2-5 | TRBV7-6 | ASSLPFAQETQY
TRBJ1-1 | TRBV12-3/TRBV12-4 | ASRGDRGGEAF
TRBJ2-2 | TRBV10-3 | AIRPHGTANTGELF
TRBJ2-1 | TRBV29-1 | SVLSEQGAGEQF
TRBJ2-3 | TRBV30 | AWRIPSGGSTDTQY
TRBJ1-3 | TRBV6-1 | ASSEMEFSGNTIY
TRBJ2-6 | TRBV5-8 | ASSQSPLQGASGANVLT
TRBJ1-5 | TRBV19 | ASSIEGGGNQPQH
TRBJ2-5 | TRBV11-2 | ASSLGLGGMETQY
TRBJ1-1 | TRBV9 | ASSALTGNTEAF
TRBJ2-3 | TRBV10-3 | ATQGRGGSDTQY
TRBJ1-2 | TRBV29-1 | SAQTGGGYGYT
TRBJ1-2 | TRBV27 | ARGQWSYGYT
TRBJ1-2 | TRBV12-3/TRBV12-4 | ASSQTANYGYT
TRBJ2-5 | TRBV6-6 | ASSRSLAGGNQETQY
TRBJ2-7 | TRBV2 | ASRNRTADEQY
TRBJ1-1 | TRBV11-2 | ASSHLTGTAF